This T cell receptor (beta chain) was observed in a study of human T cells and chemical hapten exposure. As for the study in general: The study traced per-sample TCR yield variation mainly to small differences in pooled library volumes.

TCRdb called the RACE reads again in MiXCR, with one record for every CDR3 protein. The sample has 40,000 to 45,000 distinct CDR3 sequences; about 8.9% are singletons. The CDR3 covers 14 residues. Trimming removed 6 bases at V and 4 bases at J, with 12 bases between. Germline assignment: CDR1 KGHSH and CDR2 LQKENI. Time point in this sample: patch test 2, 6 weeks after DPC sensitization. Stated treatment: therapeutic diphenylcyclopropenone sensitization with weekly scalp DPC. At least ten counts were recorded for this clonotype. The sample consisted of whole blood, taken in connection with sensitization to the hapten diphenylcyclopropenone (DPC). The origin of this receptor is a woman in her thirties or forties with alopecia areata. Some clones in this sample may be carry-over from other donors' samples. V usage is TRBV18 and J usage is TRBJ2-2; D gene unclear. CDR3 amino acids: CASSLEASTGELFF. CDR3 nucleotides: TGTGCCAGCTCCCTCGAGGCGAGCACCGGGGAGCTGTTTTTT.